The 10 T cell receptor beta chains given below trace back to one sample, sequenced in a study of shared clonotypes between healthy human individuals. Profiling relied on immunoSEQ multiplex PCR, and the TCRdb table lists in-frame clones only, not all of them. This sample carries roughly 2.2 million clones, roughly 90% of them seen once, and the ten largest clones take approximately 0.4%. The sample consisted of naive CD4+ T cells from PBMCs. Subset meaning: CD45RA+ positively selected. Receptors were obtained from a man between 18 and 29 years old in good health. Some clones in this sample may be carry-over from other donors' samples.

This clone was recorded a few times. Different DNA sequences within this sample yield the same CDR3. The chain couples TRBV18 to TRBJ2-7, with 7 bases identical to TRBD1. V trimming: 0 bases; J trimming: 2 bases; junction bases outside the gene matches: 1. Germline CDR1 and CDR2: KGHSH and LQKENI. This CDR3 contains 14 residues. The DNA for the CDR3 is TGTGCCAGCTCACCACCGGGACAGACCTACGAGCAGTACTTC. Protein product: CASSPPGQTYEQYF.

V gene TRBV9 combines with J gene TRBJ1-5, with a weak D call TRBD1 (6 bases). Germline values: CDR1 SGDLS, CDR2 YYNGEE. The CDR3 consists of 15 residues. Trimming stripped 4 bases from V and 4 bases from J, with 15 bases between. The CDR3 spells CASSRGAAGNQPQHF. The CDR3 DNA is TGTGCCAGCAGCCGGGGGGCCGCTGGGAATCAGCCCCAGCATTTT.

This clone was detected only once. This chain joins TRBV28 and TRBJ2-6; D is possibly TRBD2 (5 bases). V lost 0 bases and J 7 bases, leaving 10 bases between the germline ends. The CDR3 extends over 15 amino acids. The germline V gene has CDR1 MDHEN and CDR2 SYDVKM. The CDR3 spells CASSLWRDQANVLTF. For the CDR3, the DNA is TGTGCCAGCAGTTTATGGAGGGATCAAGCCAACGTCCTGACTTTC.

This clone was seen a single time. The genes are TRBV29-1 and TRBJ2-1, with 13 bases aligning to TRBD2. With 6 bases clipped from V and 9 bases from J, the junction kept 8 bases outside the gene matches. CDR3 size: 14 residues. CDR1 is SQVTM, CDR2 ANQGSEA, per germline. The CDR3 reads CSVRTSGRMREQFF. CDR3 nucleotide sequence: TGCAGCGTCAGGACTAGCGGGAGAATGCGTGAGCAGTTCTTC.

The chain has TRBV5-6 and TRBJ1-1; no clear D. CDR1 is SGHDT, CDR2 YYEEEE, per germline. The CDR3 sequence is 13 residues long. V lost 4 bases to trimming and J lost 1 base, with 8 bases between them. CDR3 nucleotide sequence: TGTGCCAGCAGCCAACGGTCGAACACTGAAGCTTTCTTT. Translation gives CASSQRSNTEAFF.

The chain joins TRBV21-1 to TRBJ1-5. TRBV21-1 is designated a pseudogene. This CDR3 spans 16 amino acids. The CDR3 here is CASSKFKGGYGQPQHF. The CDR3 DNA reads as TGTGCCAGCAGCAAATTTAAGGGGGGCTACGGTCAGCCCCAGCATTTT.

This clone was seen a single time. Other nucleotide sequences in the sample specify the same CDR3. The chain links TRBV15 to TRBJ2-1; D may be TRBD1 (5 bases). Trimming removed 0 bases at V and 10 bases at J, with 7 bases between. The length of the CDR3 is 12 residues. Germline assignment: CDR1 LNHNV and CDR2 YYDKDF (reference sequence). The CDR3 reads CATSRDKGEQFF. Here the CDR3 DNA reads TGTGCCACCAGCAGAGATAAGGGGGAGCAGTTCTTC.

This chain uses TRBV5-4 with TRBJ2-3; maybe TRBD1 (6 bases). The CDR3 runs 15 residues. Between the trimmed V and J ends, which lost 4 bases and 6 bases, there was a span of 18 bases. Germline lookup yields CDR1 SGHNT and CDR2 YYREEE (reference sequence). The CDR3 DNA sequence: TGTGCCAGCAGCCTTGAGAGGGGGAGAATCGATACGCAGTATTTT. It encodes CASSLERGRIDTQYF.

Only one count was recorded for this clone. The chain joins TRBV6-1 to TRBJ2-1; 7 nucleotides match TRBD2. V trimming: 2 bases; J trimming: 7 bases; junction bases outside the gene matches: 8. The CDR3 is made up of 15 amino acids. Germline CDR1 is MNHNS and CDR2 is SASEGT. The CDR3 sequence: CASSEQLADWNEQFF. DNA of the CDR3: TGTGCCAGCAGTGAACAGCTAGCGGACTGGAATGAGCAGTTCTTC.

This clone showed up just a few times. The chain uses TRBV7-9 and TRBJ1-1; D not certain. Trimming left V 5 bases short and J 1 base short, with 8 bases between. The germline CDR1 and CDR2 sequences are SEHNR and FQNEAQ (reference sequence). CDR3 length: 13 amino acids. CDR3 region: CASSPPGNTEAFF. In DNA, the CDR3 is TGTGCCAGCAGCCCCCCAGGGAACACTGAAGCTTTCTTT.